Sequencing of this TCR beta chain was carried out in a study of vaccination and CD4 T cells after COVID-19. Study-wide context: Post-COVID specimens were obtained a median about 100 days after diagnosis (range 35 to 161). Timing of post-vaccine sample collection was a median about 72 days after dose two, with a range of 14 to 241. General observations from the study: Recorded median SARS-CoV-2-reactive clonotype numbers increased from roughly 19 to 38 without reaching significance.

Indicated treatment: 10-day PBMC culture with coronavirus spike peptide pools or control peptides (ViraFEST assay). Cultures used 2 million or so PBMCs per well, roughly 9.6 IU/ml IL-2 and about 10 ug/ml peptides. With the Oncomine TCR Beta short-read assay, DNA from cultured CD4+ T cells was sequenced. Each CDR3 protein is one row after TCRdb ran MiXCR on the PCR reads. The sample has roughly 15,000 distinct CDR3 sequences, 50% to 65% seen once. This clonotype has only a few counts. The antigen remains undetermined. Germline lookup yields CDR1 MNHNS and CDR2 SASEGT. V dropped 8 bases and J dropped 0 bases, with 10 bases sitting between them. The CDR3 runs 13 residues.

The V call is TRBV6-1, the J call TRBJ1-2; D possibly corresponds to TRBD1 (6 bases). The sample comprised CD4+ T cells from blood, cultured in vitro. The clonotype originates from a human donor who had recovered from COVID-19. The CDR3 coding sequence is TGTGCCAGCCGGACAGACACTAACTATGGCTACACCTTC. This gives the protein CASRTDTNYGYTF.